The 10 T cell receptor beta chains below were found in one sample sequenced in a study of post-analysis software for immune sequencing data. Unique-molecular-identifier-tagged TCR beta cDNA libraries were used. TCRdb reprocessed the PCR reads with MiXCR, giving one entry per CDR3 protein. The sample carries 650,000 to 850,000 distinct CDR3 sequences, about 57% recorded once. These TCRs' antigens remain unknown. General observations from the study: Higher frequency in patients than in controls was seen for about five TRBV segments, with TRBV5-6, TRBV5-1 and TRBV20-1 among them.

What was sequenced was blood. The receptor set was obtained from a girl aged 5 to 17 with multiple sclerosis.

The CDR3 coding sequence is TGCAGCGTTCTTGATGCTGAGGGGGGGTTCTTC. Translating gives CSVLDAEGGFF. The chain couples TRBV29-1 to TRBJ2-1; perhaps D is TRBD1 or TRBD2 (6 bases each). The V end was cut by 5 bases, the J end by 15 bases, with 17 bases between. This CDR3 has 11 amino acids. Germline assignment: CDR1 SQVTM and CDR2 ANQGSEA.

This clonotype was counted a few times. The V call is TRBV6-5, the J call TRBJ1-4; D not resolved. The CDR3 sequence is 14 residues long. The V and J ends lost 2 bases and 0 bases respectively, with 4 bases between them. Germline V gene lookup returns CDR1 MNHEY and CDR2 SVGAGI. Here the CDR3 reads CASSYGATNEKLFF. In nucleotides, the CDR3 is TGTGCCAGCAGTTACGGGGCAACTAATGAAAAACTGTTTTTT.

This clonotype turned up a few times. The gene calls are TRBV29-1 and TRBJ2-6, with a possible D match to TRBD2 (5 bases). Germline V gene sequence: CDR1 SQVTM, CDR2 ANQGSEA. The V end was cut by 6 bases, the J end by 0 bases, with 18 bases between. The CDR3 spans 17 residues. CDR3 sequence (DNA): TGCAGCGTGGCCGGCGGAGGATCTTCCTCTGGGGCCAACGTCCTGACTTTC. This gives the protein CSVAGGGSSSGANVLTF. Together with reference TRBV29-1 and TRBJ2-6, the CDR3 gives the full variable domain: SAVISQKPSRDICQRGTSLTIQCQVDSQVTMMFWYRQQPGQSLTLIATANQGSEATYESGFVIDKFPISRPNLTFSTLTVSNMSPEDSSIYLCSVAGGGSSSGANVLTFGAGSRLTVL.

The chain uses TRBV29-1 and TRBJ2-7; 9 bases map to TRBD1. The assigned J gene may be wrong: the sequence end matches TRBJ2-5 better. This CDR3 has 12 residues. Germline CDR1 SQVTM, CDR2 ANQGSEA. Here the CDR3 DNA reads TGCAGCGTCGCACAGGGGGCGGAGACCCAGTACTTC. Encoded protein: CSVAQGAETQYF.

This CDR3 is CASNLDSRVDYNEQFF. The DNA for the CDR3 is TGTGCCAGCAACCTCGATTCGCGGGTGGATTACAATGAGCAGTTCTTC. The V gene is TRBV28, the J gene TRBJ2-1; TRBD2 is a possible D gene (5 bases). The germline gives CDR1 MDHEN, CDR2 SYDVKM. V was shortened by 7 bases and J by 4 bases, with 20 bases between the two germline ends. The CDR3 extends over 16 amino acids.

This chain links TRBV2 with TRBJ1-2, with a possible D match to TRBD1 (6 bases). V lost 1 base, J lost 5 bases, and 17 bases lay in between. The CDR3 sequence is 16 residues long. CDR1 is SNHLY, CDR2 FYNNEI, per germline. CDR3 loop: CASSEGGGRAGYGYTF. The CDR3 DNA reads TGTGCCAGCAGTGAAGGAGGGGGGCGAGCGGGGTATGGCTACACCTTC.

This clonotype was detected only a few times. The CDR3 DNA reads TGTGCCAGCAGTTCCGTTACAGGGGGCCATAATCAGCCCCAGCATTTT. It encodes CASSSVTGGHNQPQHF. V gene TRBV6-5 combines with J gene TRBJ1-5; 9 nucleotides match TRBD1. The trim removed 4 bases at V and 4 bases at J, leaving 8 bases unmatched. Germline V gives CDR1 MNHEY, CDR2 SVGAGI. The CDR3 runs 16 residues.

The chain employs TRBV4-1 and TRBJ1-3; the match to TRBD1 covers 7 bases. The CDR3 extends over 15 amino acids. J was trimmed by 2 bases and V by 4 bases; bases with no gene match: 5. Germline CDR1 and CDR2: MGHRA and YSYEKL. This chain's CDR3 is CASSPGQLPGNTIYF. The DNA of the CDR3 is TGCGCCAGCAGCCCGGGACAGCTTCCTGGAAACACCATATATTTT.

This clonotype has only one observation. This chain uses TRBV9 with TRBJ2-1, with TRBD2 as a possible D gene (5 bases). V was pared by 1 base and J by 8 bases, with 13 bases between. CDR3 length equals 14 residues. Germline V lookup: CDR1 SGDLS, CDR2 YYNGEE. This CDR3 reads CASSVTGVNDEQFF. DNA for the CDR3: TGTGCCAGCAGCGTAACCGGGGTTAACGATGAGCAGTTCTTC.

This clonotype was counted only a few times. The V gene is TRBV4-1, the J gene TRBJ2-5; D uncertain. Looked up from germline, CDR1 is MGHRA and CDR2 is YSYEKL. V gave up 0 bases and J gave up 11 bases, with 19 bases separating them. The CDR3 runs to 15 residues. The CDR3 reads CASSQDLAVSYGQYF. DNA of the CDR3: TGCGCCAGCAGCCAAGATTTGGCAGTCTCCTACGGGCAGTACTTC.